This TCR beta chain emerged from a study of shared clonotypes between healthy human individuals. The data were produced by immunoSEQ multiplex PCR, yet TCRdb's version contains in-frame clones alone and is incomplete. This sample yields roughly 490,000 clones, of which 60% to 85% are seen a single time; approximately 12% belongs to the top ten. Study-level points and caveats: Collection of samples was limited to blood; tissue repertoires likely differ.

The length of the CDR3 is 19 residues. Trimming cost V 3 bases and J 3 bases; bases outside gene matches: 12. Germline V CDR1 and CDR2: LGHNA, YNFKEQ. Details on this clone: What it recognizes is unknown.

The sequence came from a middle-aged woman in good health. Some clones in this sample may be carry-over from other donors' samples. Sequenced: PBMCs. The chain couples TRBV4-2 to TRBJ2-1; 12 bases fit TRBD2. This CDR3 reads CASSHGGTSGLGVYNEQFF. CDR3 sequence (DNA): TGTGCCAGCAGCCATGGTGGGACTAGCGGGCTGGGGGTCTACAATGAGCAGTTCTTC.